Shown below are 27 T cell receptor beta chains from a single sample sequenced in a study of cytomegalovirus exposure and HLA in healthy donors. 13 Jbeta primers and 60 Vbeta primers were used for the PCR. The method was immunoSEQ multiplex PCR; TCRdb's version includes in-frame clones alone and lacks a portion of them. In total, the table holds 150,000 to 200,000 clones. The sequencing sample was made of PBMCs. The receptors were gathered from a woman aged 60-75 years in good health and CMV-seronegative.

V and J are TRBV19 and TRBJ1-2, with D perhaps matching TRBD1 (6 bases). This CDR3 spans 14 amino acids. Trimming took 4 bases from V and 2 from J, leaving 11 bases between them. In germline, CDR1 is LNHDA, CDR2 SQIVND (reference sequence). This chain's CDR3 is CASSRAQGNYGYTF. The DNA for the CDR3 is TGTGCCAGTAGTAGAGCCCAGGGGAACTATGGCTACACCTTC.

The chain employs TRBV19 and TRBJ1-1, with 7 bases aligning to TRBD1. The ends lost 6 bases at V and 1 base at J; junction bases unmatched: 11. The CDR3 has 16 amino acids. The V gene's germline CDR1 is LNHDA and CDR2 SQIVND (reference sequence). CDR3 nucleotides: TGTGCCAGTAGCCGCATTGTGGGGACAGCGAACACTGAAGCTTTCTTT. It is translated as CASSRIVGTANTEAFF.

CDR3 amino acids: CASSLYAGGPSYEQYF. The CDR3 region has the DNA TGTGCCAGCAGCTTGTATGCGGGAGGGCCCAGCTACGAGCAGTACTTC. V is TRBV5-4 and J is TRBJ2-7, with 9 bases that match TRBD2. Germline CDR1 and CDR2: SGHNT and YYREEE (reference sequence). The CDR3 has 16 residues. With V trimmed by 1 base and J by 3 bases, 8 bases remained unmatched.

The DNA for the CDR3 is TGTGCCAGCAGCTCCGGACAGACTAGCACAGATACGCAGTATTTT. It specifies CASSSGQTSTDTQYF. V gene TRBV7-3 combines with J gene TRBJ2-3; the D gene is possibly TRBD1 (6 bases). Deletions cut 4 bases from V and 0 bases from J, with 11 bases between. CDR1 SGHTA and CDR2 FQGTGA come from the germline V gene. The CDR3 totals 15 residues.

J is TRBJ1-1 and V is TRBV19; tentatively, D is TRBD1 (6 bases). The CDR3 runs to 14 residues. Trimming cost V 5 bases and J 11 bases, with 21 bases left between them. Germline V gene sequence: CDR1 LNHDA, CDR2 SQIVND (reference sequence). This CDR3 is CASSPPGTGQWAFF. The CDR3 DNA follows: TGTGCCAGTAGTCCCCCCGGTACGGGACAATGGGCTTTCTTT.

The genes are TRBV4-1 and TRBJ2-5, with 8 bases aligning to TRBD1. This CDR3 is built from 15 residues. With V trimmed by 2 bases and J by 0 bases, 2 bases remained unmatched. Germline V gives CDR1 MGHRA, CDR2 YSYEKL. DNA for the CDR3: TGCGCCAGCAGCCAACCGGACAGGGACCAAGAGACCCAGTACTTC. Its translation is CASSQPDRDQETQYF.

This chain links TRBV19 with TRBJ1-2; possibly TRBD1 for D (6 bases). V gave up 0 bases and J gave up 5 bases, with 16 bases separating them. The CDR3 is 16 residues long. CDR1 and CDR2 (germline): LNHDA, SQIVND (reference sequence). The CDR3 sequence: CASSIDPTGLLYGYTF. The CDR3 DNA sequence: TGTGCCAGTAGTATAGACCCTACAGGGTTACTTTATGGCTACACCTTC. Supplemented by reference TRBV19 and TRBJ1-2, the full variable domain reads DGGITQSPKYLFRKEGQNVTLSCEQNLNHDAMYWYRQDPGQGLRLIYYSQIVNDFQKGDIAEGYSVSREKKESFPLTVTSAQKNPTAFYLCASSIDPTGLLYGYTFGSGTRLTVV.

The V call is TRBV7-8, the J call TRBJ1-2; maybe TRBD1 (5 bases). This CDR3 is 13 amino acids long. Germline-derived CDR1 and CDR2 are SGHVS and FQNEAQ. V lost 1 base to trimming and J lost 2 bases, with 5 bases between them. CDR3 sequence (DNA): TGTGCCAGCAGCTTAGGACAGAACTATGGCTACACCTTC. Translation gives CASSLGQNYGYTF. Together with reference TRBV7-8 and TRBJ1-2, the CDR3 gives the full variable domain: GAGVSQSPRYKVAKRGQDVALRCDPISGHVSLFWYQQALGQGPEFLTYFQNEAQLDKSGLPSDRFFAERPEGSVSTLKIQRTQQEDSAVYLCASSLGQNYGYTFGSGTRLTVV.

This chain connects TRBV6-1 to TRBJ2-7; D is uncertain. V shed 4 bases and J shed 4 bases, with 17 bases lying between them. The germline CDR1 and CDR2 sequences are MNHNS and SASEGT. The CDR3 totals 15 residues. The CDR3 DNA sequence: TGTGCCAGCAGTGGAACTGCTTCGGTGCTATACGAGCAGTACTTC. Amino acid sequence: CASSGTASVLYEQYF.

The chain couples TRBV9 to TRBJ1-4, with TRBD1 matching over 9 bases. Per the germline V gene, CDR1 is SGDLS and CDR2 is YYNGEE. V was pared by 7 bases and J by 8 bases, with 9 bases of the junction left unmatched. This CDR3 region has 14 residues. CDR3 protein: CASGPQGAREKLFF. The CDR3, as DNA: TGTGCCAGCGGCCCACAGGGGGCGCGGGAAAAACTGTTTTTT.

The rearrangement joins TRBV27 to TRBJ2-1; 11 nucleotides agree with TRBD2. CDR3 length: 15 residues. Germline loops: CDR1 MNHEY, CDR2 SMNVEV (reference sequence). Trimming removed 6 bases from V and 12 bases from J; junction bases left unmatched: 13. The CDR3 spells CASSLQASGRKVQFF. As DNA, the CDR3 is TGTGCCAGCAGCCTTCAAGCTAGCGGGAGGAAAGTGCAGTTCTTC.

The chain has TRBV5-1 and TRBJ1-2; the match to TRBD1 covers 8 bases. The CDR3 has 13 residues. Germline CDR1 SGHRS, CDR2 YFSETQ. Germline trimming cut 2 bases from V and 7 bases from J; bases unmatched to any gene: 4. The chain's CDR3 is CASSFAGTGGYTF. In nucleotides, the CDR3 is TGCGCCAGCAGCTTCGCCGGGACAGGTGGCTACACCTTC.

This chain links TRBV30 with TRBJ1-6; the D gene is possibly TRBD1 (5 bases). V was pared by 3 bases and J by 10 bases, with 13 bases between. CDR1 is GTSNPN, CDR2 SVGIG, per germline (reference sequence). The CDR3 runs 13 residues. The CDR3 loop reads CAWRPRANSPLHF. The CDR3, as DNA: TGTGCCTGGAGGCCCAGGGCGAACTCACCCCTCCACTTT.

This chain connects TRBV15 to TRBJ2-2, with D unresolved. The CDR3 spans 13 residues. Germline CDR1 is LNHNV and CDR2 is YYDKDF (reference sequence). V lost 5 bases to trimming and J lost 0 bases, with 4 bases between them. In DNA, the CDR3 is TGTGCCACCAGCGTATCGAACACCGGGGAGCTGTTTTTT. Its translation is CATSVSNTGELFF.

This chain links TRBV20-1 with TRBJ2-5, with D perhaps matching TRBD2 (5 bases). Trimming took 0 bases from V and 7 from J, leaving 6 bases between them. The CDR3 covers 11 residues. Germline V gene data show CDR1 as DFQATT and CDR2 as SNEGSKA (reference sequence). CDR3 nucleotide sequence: TGCAGTGCTAGAGATCGGGGGACCCAGTACTTC. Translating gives CSARDRGTQYF.

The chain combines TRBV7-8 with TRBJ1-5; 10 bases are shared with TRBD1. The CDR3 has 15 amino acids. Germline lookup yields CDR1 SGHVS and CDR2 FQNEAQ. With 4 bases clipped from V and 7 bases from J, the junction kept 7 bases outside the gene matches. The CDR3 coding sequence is TGTGCCAGCAGCTGGGACAGGGGACGGGAACAGCCCCAGCATTTT. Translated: CASSWDRGREQPQHF.

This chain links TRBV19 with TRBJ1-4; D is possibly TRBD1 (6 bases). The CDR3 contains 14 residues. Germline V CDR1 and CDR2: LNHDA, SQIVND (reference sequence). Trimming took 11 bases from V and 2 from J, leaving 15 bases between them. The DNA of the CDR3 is TGTGCCTCTCAGACAGGTGGGACTAATGAAAAACTGTTTTTT. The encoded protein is CASQTGGTNEKLFF. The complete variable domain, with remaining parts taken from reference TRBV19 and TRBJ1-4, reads DGGITQSPKYLFRKEGQNVTLSCEQNLNHDAMYWYRQDPGQGLRLIYYSQIVNDFQKGDIAEGYSVSREKKESFPLTVTSAQKNPTAFYLCASQTGGTNEKLFFGSGTQLSVL.

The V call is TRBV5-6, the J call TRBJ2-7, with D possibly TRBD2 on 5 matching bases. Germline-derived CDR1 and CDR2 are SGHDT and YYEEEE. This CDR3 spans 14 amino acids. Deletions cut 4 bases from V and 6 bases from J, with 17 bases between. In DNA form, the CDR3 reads TGTGCCAGCAGCCCAGGACCGGGCGGAGGCGAGCAGTACTTC. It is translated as CASSPGPGGGEQYF.

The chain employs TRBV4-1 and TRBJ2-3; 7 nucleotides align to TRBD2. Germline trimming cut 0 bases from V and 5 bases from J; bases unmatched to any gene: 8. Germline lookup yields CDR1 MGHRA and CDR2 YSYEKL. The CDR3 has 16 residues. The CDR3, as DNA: TGCGCCAGCAGCCAAGAAGGAGCGGGACGTATAGATACGCAGTATTTT. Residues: CASSQEGAGRIDTQYF.

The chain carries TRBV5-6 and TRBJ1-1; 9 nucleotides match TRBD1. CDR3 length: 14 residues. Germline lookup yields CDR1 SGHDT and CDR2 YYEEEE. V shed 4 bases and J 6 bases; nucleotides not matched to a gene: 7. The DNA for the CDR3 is TGTGCCAGCAGCGCAGGGACAGGGCTTTCTGAAGCTTTCTTT. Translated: CASSAGTGLSEAFF.

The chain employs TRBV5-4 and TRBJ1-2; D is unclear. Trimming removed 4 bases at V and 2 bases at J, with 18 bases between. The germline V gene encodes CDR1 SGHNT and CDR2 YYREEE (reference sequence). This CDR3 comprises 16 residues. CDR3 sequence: CASSPPGREQNYGYTF. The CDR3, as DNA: TGTGCCAGCAGCCCACCTGGACGGGAACAAAACTATGGCTACACCTTC. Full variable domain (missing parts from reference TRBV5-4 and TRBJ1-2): ETGVTQSPTHLIKTRGQQVTLRCSSQSGHNTVSWYQQALGQGPQFIFQYYREEENGRGNFPPRFSGLQFPNYSSELNVNALELDDSALYLCASSPPGREQNYGYTFGSGTRLTVV.

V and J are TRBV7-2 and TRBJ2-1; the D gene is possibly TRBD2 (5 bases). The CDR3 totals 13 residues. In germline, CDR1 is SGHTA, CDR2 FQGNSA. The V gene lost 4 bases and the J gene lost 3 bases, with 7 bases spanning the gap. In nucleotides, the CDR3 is TGTGCCAGCAGCTACAGCGGCTACAATGAGCAGTTCTTC. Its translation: CASSYSGYNEQFF.

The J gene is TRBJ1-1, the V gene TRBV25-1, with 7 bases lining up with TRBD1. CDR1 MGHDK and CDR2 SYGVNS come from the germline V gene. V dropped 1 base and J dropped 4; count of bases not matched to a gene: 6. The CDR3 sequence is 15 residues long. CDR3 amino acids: CASSEFKGAATEAFF. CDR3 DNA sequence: TGTGCCAGCAGTGAATTTAAGGGGGCGGCCACTGAAGCTTTCTTT.

The CDR3 DNA is TGTGCCAGCAGTGACGGCGGGAGAGGTACCGGGGAGCTGTTTTTT. This encodes CASSDGGRGTGELFF. The J gene is TRBJ2-2, the V gene TRBV6-4, with 7 bases lining up with TRBD2. The germline gives CDR1 MRHNA, CDR2 SNTAGT. The trim removed 2 bases at V and 5 bases at J, leaving 5 bases unmatched. The CDR3 has 15 residues.

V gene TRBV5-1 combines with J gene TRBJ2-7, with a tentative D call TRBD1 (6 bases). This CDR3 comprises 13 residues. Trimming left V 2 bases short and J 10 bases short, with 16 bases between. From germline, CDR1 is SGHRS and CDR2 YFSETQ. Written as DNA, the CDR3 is TGCGCCAGCAGCTTAACAGGGTTTTCCGAACAGTACTTC. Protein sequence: CASSLTGFSEQYF.

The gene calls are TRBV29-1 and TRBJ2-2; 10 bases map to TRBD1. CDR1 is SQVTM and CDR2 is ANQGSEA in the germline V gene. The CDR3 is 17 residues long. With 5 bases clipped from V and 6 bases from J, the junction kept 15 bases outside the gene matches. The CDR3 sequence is CSVPGQGSEVLAGELFF. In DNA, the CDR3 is TGCAGCGTTCCGGGACAGGGGTCCGAGGTTCTCGCCGGGGAGCTGTTTTTT.

CDR3 region: CASSSRDINEKLFF. CDR3 DNA sequence: TGTGCCAGCAGCTCCCGGGACATTAATGAAAAACTGTTTTTT. J is TRBJ1-4 and V is TRBV7-9; D possibly corresponds to TRBD1 (6 bases). CDR1 is SEHNR and CDR2 is FQNEAQ in the germline V gene (reference sequence). The CDR3 length is 14 residues. Deletions cut 4 bases from V and 4 bases from J, with 10 bases between.